These 28 T cell receptor beta chains came from one sample sequenced in a study of OX40 agonist ivuxolimab in advanced cancers. The repertoire was sequenced with immunoSEQ multiplex PCR; TCRdb's copy has only in-frame clones and lacks some. This table has over 25,000 clones, approximately 79% appearing once. The sample in question was CD4+ or CD8+ T cells sorted from blood, obtained in a trial of the OX40 agonist ivuxolimab. The receptor set was obtained from an adult with an advanced solid tumor such as melanoma, head and neck, liver or kidney cancer.

This clone was recorded once. The CDR3 loop is CAWSVGAGADTQYF. CDR3 in DNA: TGTGCCTGGAGTGTGGGAGCGGGAGCAGATACGCAGTATTTT. V gene TRBV30 combines with J gene TRBJ2-3, with 8 bases identical to TRBD2. CDR3 length equals 14 residues. Germline CDR1 GTSNPN, CDR2 SVGIG (reference sequence). Trimming at V came to 0 bases and at J to 4 bases, leaving 3 bases not matched to a gene.

V and J are TRBV27 and TRBJ1-2, with TRBD1 as a possible D gene (5 bases). V lost 3 bases and J lost 1, with 12 bases in between. This CDR3 is 15 amino acids long. CDR1 is MNHEY and CDR2 is SMNVEV in the germline V gene (reference sequence). In DNA, the CDR3 is TGTGCCAGCAGTTTGGAGGACATGAGTAACTATGGCTACACCTTC. Translated, it gives CASSLEDMSNYGYTF.

The J gene is TRBJ2-1, the V gene TRBV5-1, with 8 bases fitting TRBD2. The CDR3 is made up of 15 amino acids. The V segment lost 4 bases and the J segment 7 bases; nucleotides outside the gene matches: 10. Germline lookup yields CDR1 SGHRS and CDR2 YFSETQ. CDR3 nucleotides: TGCGCCAGCAGCCTGGGGCTAGCGGGCCCTAATGAGCAGTTCTTC. It is translated as CASSLGLAGPNEQFF.

The chain recombines TRBV7-9 with TRBJ2-5, with D uncertain. The CDR3 is 12 residues long. Germline V CDR1 and CDR2: SEHNR, FQNEAQ (reference sequence). Trimming pared 3 bases from V and 2 bases from J, leaving 4 bases between. The CDR3: CASSFFQETQYF. The CDR3 nucleotides read TGTGCCAGCAGCTTCTTTCAAGAGACCCAGTACTTC.

This chain uses TRBV20-1 with TRBJ2-1, with D uncertain. Germline lookup yields CDR1 DFQATT and CDR2 SNEGSKA (reference sequence). The CDR3 contains 11 residues. Trimming stripped 3 bases from V and 8 bases from J, with 8 bases between. The CDR3 here is CSASGWYEQFF. The CDR3 region has the DNA TGCAGTGCTAGCGGGTGGTATGAGCAGTTCTTC.

The genes are TRBV6-6 and TRBJ2-7, with D unclear. Trimming cost V 5 bases and J 0 bases, with 8 bases left between them. The germline gives CDR1 MNHNY, CDR2 SVGAGI (reference sequence). The CDR3 runs 13 residues. Here the CDR3 reads CASSQQSSYEQYF. The CDR3, as DNA: TGTGCCAGCAGTCAACAGAGCTCCTACGAGCAGTACTTC.

This clone was seen only a few times. The chain uses TRBV7-9 and TRBJ1-2, with D possibly being TRBD1 (6 bases). CDR1 and CDR2 from the germline V gene are SEHNR and FQNEAQ (reference sequence). This CDR3 comprises 16 residues. V shed 5 bases and J shed 8 bases, with 24 bases lying between them. CDR3 DNA: TGTGCCAGCAGCCCCGAGGGTCACAGGGCCCATTGGGGCTACACCTTC. This sequence encodes CASSPEGHRAHWGYTF.

This clone was detected ten times or more. This chain links TRBV2 with TRBJ1-1, with 7 nucleotides matching TRBD1. The germline gives CDR1 SNHLY, CDR2 FYNNEI. With V trimmed by 6 bases and J by 3 bases, 4 bases remained unmatched. CDR3 size: 13 residues. The CDR3 coding sequence is TGTGCCAGCAGACCGGGACAGTACACTGAAGCTTTCTTT. It is translated as CASRPGQYTEAFF.

This clone was counted once. The rearrangement joins TRBV2 to TRBJ1-4; D unclear. CDR1 is SNHLY, CDR2 FYNNEI, per germline. The CDR3 is 14 residues long. Trimming took off 6 bases at V and 1 base at J, with 9 bases between the two ends. DNA for the CDR3: TGTGCCAGCAGCCGACGGGAAACTAATGAAAAACTGTTTTTT. Amino acids: CASSRRETNEKLFF. The full variable domain, completed using reference TRBV2 and TRBJ1-4, is EPEVTQTPSHQVTQMGQEVILRCVPISNHLYFYWYRQILGQKVEFLVSFYNNEISEKSEIFDDQFSVERPDGSNFTLKIRSTKLEDSAMYFCASSRRETNEKLFFGSGTQLSVL.

J is TRBJ2-2 and V is TRBV13; D remains ambiguous. Trimming removed 5 bases at V and 5 bases at J, with 3 bases between. Germline CDR1 reads PRHDT; CDR2 reads FYEKMQ (reference sequence). This CDR3 is 11 amino acids long. In DNA form, the CDR3 reads TGTGCCAGCAGCAAAACCGGGGAGCTGTTTTTT. Protein sequence: CASSKTGELFF.

The V gene is TRBV15, the J gene TRBJ1-1; D is unresolved. The V and J ends lost 8 bases and 5 bases respectively, with 15 bases between them. CDR3 size: 13 residues. Germline CDR1 is LNHNV and CDR2 is YYDKDF (reference sequence). The CDR3 loop reads CATGPDLGTEAFF. The CDR3 DNA reads as TGTGCCACCGGTCCGGACCTTGGAACTGAAGCTTTCTTT. Based on the CDR3 plus reference TRBV15 and TRBJ1-1, the full variable domain is DAMVIQNPRYQVTQFGKPVTLSCSQTLNHNVMYWYQQKSSQAPKLLFHYYDKDFNNEADTPDNFQSRRPNTSFCFLDIRSPGLGDTAMYLCATGPDLGTEAFFGQGTRLTVV.

The chain uses TRBV30 and TRBJ1-2; no reliable D call. The CDR3 is made up of 14 amino acids. With 5 bases removed from V and 0 bases from J, the gap between germline ends came to 13 bases. CDR1 is GTSNPN and CDR2 is SVGIG in the germline V gene (reference sequence). In nucleotides, the CDR3 is TGTGCCTGGTACACACCCTCAGCTAACTATGGCTACACCTTC. Protein sequence: CAWYTPSANYGYTF.

The chain carries TRBV7-9 and TRBJ1-1; 7 nucleotides agree with TRBD1. CDR1 and CDR2 from the germline V gene are SEHNR and FQNEAQ (reference sequence). The CDR3 consists of 15 residues. The V and J ends lost 4 bases and 4 bases, in that order; junction bases with no gene match: 9. The CDR3 sequence: CASSSHTGDFTEAFF. CDR3 nucleotides: TGTGCCAGCAGCTCCCATACAGGGGATTTCACTGAAGCTTTCTTT.

The rearrangement links TRBV11-2 to TRBJ2-1; either TRBD1 or TRBD2 may fit D (5 bases each). Trimming took off 4 bases at V and 4 bases at J, with 14 bases between the two ends. CDR3 length: 15 residues. The germline V gene encodes CDR1 SGHAT and CDR2 FQNNGV. CDR3 residues: CASSWGYGRYNEQFF. The CDR3 coding sequence is TGTGCCAGCAGCTGGGGGTATGGTCGATACAATGAGCAGTTCTTC.

The rearrangement uses TRBV11-2 and TRBJ2-7, with D possibly called TRBD1 or TRBD2 (5 bases each). CDR1 is SGHAT and CDR2 is FQNNGV in the germline V gene. V lost 1 base to trimming and J lost 4 bases, with 17 bases between them. CDR3 length: 16 amino acids. The CDR3 here is CASSLGGPEGLYEQYF. Here the CDR3 DNA reads TGTGCCAGCAGCTTAGGGGGACCCGAGGGTTTGTACGAGCAGTACTTC.

The V call is TRBV19, the J call TRBJ2-7; D is ambiguous. Trimming left V 4 bases short and J 2 bases short, with 9 bases between. Germline V gene sequence: CDR1 LNHDA, CDR2 SQIVND (reference sequence). The CDR3 covers 13 residues. Here the CDR3 reads CASSNTETYEQYF. DNA for the CDR3: TGTGCCAGTAGTAACACAGAGACCTACGAGCAGTACTTC.

V gene TRBV27 combines with J gene TRBJ2-1; D is perhaps TRBD1 or TRBD2 (7 bases each). CDR1 is MNHEY, CDR2 SMNVEV, per germline (reference sequence). V shed 8 bases and J shed 9 bases, with 26 bases lying between them. This CDR3 has 16 amino acids. This CDR3 reads CASGMYRGLTGGEQFF. The CDR3 DNA reads TGTGCCAGCGGTATGTACAGGGGACTAACTGGGGGTGAGCAGTTCTTC.

A few counts support this clone. V usage is TRBV6-1 and J usage is TRBJ2-1; unclear D gene. The germline CDR1 and CDR2 sequences are MNHNS and SASEGT. V was pared by 5 bases and J by 6 bases, with 5 bases between. This CDR3 is 11 amino acids long. The chain's CDR3 is CASSYPNEQFF. As DNA, the CDR3 is TGTGCCAGCAGTTATCCCAATGAGCAGTTCTTC.

CDR3 nucleotides: TGTGCCAGCAGTCCTCAGGAGTATAGCAATCAGCCCCAGCATTTT. Its protein is CASSPQEYSNQPQHF. The V gene is TRBV7-8, the J gene TRBJ1-5; no clear D gene. Trimming took 6 bases from V and 0 from J, leaving 12 bases between them. Germline lookup yields CDR1 SGHVS and CDR2 FQNEAQ. The CDR3 loop spans 15 amino acids.

V is TRBV6-6 and J is TRBJ2-1, with 12 nucleotides matching TRBD2. The germline V gene encodes CDR1 MNHNY and CDR2 SVGAGI (reference sequence). Trimming cost V 2 bases and J 15 bases; bases outside gene matches: 14. The CDR3 extends over 16 amino acids. The CDR3 DNA reads as TGTGCCAGCAGTTACCCTCAGGGCACTAGCGGGAGGTTAGGGTTCTTC. Its translation: CASSYPQGTSGRLGFF.

The chain links TRBV13 to TRBJ2-5; 8 bases are a match to TRBD1. Germline loops: CDR1 PRHDT, CDR2 FYEKMQ (reference sequence). Trimming at V came to 4 bases and at J to 5 bases, leaving 6 bases not matched to a gene. The CDR3 has 14 amino acids. The CDR3 loop reads CASSSRTGRETQYF. The DNA for the CDR3 is TGTGCCAGCAGCTCACGGACAGGGCGGGAGACCCAGTACTTC. Complete variable domain (other parts from reference TRBV13 and TRBJ2-5): AAGVIQSPRHLIKEKRETATLKCYPIPRHDTVYWYQQGPGQDPQFLISFYEKMQSDKGSIPDRFSAQQFSDYHSELNMSSLELGDSALYFCASSSRTGRETQYFGPGTRLLVL.

The CDR3 region has the DNA TGCGCCAGCAGTGAGTCCCGACAGGGCGTGGCTGAAGCTTTCTTT. Translation: CASSESRQGVAEAFF. The chain links TRBV10-2 to TRBJ1-1; 7 nucleotides agree with TRBD1. From germline, CDR1 is WSHSY and CDR2 SAAADI. J lost 6 bases, V lost 0 bases, and 7 bases had no gene match. The CDR3 consists of 15 residues.

The chain couples TRBV7-6 to TRBJ1-1, with TRBD1 identical over 7 bases. The CDR3 has 13 amino acids. V shed 4 bases, J shed 10 bases, and the junction held 9 bases outside the gene matches. Germline CDR1 SGHVS, CDR2 FNYEAQ. The CDR3 DNA reads as TGTGCCAGCAGCTCAGACGACAGGGTTGGAGCTTTCTTT. Its protein is CASSSDDRVGAFF.

CDR3 amino acids: CASSPPTSSNYGYTF. The CDR3 bases are TGTGCCAGCAGCCCCCCTACCTCCTCTAACTATGGCTACACCTTC. The V call is TRBV9, the J call TRBJ1-2; D is uncertain. This CDR3 is 15 amino acids long. Per the germline V gene, CDR1 is SGDLS and CDR2 is YYNGEE. V was pared by 4 bases and J by 0 bases, with 13 bases between.

This clone was recorded only once. CDR3: CASRKWAGTSYNEQFF. The CDR3 DNA follows: TGCGCCAGCCGTAAATGGGCGGGGACGTCCTACAATGAGCAGTTCTTC. V gene TRBV4-1 combines with J gene TRBJ2-1; weak D call: TRBD2 (6 bases). Trimming took off 8 bases at V and 1 base at J, with 18 bases between the two ends. There are 16 residues in the CDR3. Germline CDR1 reads MGHRA; CDR2 reads YSYEKL.

This chain uses TRBV5-8 with TRBJ2-7, with D perhaps TRBD2 (5 bases). Germline V gives CDR1 SGHTS, CDR2 YDEGEE. This CDR3 has 17 residues. Trimming pared 3 bases from V and 3 bases from J, leaving 22 bases between. DNA for the CDR3: TGTGCCAGCAGCTCTCCCGGGGAGACCGAGGTTTTCTACGAGCAGTACTTC. This gives the protein CASSSPGETEVFYEQYF.

This chain connects TRBV5-3 to TRBJ2-6; unclear D gene. TRBV5-3 is classed as an ORF, of uncertain function. Trimming left V 9 bases short and J 0 bases short, with 16 bases between. The CDR3 is 16 amino acids. This CDR3 is CATEHDQCSGANVLTF. The CDR3 coding sequence is TGTGCCACCGAACACGATCAGTGCTCTGGGGCCAACGTCCTGACTTTC.

The V and J genes are TRBV19 and TRBJ2-7; D may correspond to TRBD1 or TRBD2 (6 bases each). The V gene lost 8 bases and the J gene lost 4 bases, with 18 bases spanning the gap. This CDR3 spans 14 amino acids. Germline V gene data show CDR1 as LNHDA and CDR2 as SQIVND (reference sequence). The CDR3: CASSPRGGLYEQYF. The CDR3 coding sequence is TGTGCCAGTTCCCCTCGAGGGGGGCTGTACGAGCAGTACTTC.